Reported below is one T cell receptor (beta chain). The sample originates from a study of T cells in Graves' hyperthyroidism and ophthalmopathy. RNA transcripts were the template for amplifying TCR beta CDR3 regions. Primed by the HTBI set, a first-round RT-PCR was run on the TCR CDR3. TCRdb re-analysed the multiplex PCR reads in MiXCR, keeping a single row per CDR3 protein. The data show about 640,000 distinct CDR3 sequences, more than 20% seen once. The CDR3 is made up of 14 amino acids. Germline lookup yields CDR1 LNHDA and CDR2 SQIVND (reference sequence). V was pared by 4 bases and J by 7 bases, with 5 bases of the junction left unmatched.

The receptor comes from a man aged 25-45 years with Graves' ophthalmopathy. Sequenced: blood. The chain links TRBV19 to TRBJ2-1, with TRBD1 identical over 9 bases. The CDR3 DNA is TGTGCCAGTAGTACTCGGACAGGGGTAAATGAGCAGTTCTTC. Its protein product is CASSTRTGVNEQFF.